This T cell receptor (beta chain) is drawn from a study of identical twins (dated by TCRdb to 2015 to 2016). Context from the whole study: To test whether fetal clonotypes persist, this study deep-sequenced TCR alpha and beta repertoires from monozygotic twins, from unrelated adults of various ages, and from cord blood. To rule out contamination, the twin experiments were replicated at different times with different library preparation protocols.

Paper-wide results and their limitations: Abundant cord blood beta clonotypes carried fewer insertions; young adult naive repertoires showed a weaker similar trend, while memory repertoires showed none. Because the same donors could not be followed over many years, the conclusions relied on cross-sectional statistical analysis. Out-of-frame TCR alpha sequences shared between twins showed an excess of low generation-probability sequences compared with coincidental sharing between unrelated individuals. Out-of-frame TCR alpha sharing in monozygotic twins was systematically underestimated by recombination models, whereas sharing between unrelated individuals was in agreement with the recombination models. The excess sharing between twins in beta out-of-frame sequences was weaker because fewer shared sequences reduced the signal-to-noise ratio. Invariant T cells such as MAIT and iNKT could partly confound zero-insertion analyses, although diverse VJ usage argued against such confounding for most clonotypes.

As to this clonotype: Its antigen remains unidentified. Nothing much larger sits one base from this clone, and base qualities are not available.

Every donor was a healthy Caucasian. Three pairs of female monozygotic twins, all aged about 18 to 29 years, made up the twin cohort. Positive isolation kits from Invitrogen were used to isolate the CD4+ and CD8+ T cell populations. Libraries were made using 5' RACE. TCRdb lists the instrument as Illumina HiSeq 2000. A universal primer binding site was introduced by template switching, and a unique molecular identifier was present in the final cDNA, enabling accurate counting of TCR cDNA molecules. Specific primers in the conserved constant-segment region were used to synthesize first-strand cDNA for TCR alpha and beta chains. To control for contamination, every cDNA library was double barcoded, receiving both a SMART-Mk sample barcode and Illumina barcodes. TruSeq adapter sequences, together with Illumina sample barcodes, were added in two successive PCR steps. The Illumina HiSeq platform was used with custom primers to sequence TCR alpha and beta cDNA libraries. The paper's processing steps were these. MiGEC was used to process raw reads and extract unique molecular identifiers, and MiXCR was used to find CDR3 positions. For each individual, recombination models were inferred using an EM algorithm with the repgenHMM and IGoR tools. The tcR package in R was used for shared clonotype analysis, with sharing normalized by the product of cloneset sizes. To study raw recombination without the effects of thymic and clonal selection, out-of-frame nonproductive sequences were analyzed. In TCRdb, the public reads were trimmed at Q25 with fastp and aligned with MiXCR, with productive beta chains retained. Each record represents a unique CDR3 protein, reported with the most common genes and DNA among its rows. In this record, the V and J calls reflect TCRdb's handling and not the investigators' own analysis. The sample table contains 500,000 or so distinct CDR3 sequences; only one count was recorded for 14% of them. The ten largest clones represent 0.95% to 1% of the sample.

The CDR3 runs 15 residues from the cysteine to the phenylalanine. This entry keeps only the CDR3 DNA: 45 bases, framed from base 1. V and J lose 4 bases and 3 bases, and a span of 14 bases separates them. Based on the germline V gene (reference sequence), the CDR1 and CDR2 sequences are MNHEY and SMNVEV. These data were also filed under a second study, of yellow fever vaccine responses in identical twins. Drawing on the second study: The T cell response to vaccination in identical twins was reported by the authors to appear partly convergent and partly personalized. In identical twins, the study followed T cell clones that responded to the vaccine with precision.

This receptor was taken from a woman aged 18-35 years in good health. Sequenced sample: CD4+ T cells sorted from blood. The V and J segments used are TRBV27 and TRBJ2-3, with no confident D gene call. The CDR3 amino acid sequence is: CASSSLGPRTDTQYF. The nucleotide sequence reads as follows: TGTGCCAGCAGTTCCCTCGGGCCCCGGACAGATACGCAGTATTTT.